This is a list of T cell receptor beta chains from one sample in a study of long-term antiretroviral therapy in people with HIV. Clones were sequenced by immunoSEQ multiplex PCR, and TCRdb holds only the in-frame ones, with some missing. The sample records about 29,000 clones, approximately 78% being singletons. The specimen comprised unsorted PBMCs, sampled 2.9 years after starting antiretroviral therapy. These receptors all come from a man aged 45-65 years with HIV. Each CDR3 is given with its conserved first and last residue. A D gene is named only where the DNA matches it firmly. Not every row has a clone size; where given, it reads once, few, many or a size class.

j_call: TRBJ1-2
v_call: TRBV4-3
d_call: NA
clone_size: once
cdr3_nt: TGCGCCAGCAGCCAAGAAAGGGCTTATGGCTACACCTTC
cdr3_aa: CASSQERAYGYTF

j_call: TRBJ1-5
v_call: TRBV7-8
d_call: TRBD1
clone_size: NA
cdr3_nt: TGTGCCAGCAGCCTCTGGACAGGGGCGTTTAGCAATCAGCCCCAGCATTTT
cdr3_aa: CASSLWTGAFSNQPQHF

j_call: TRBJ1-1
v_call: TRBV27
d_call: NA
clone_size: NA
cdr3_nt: TGTGCCAGCCGCGGGACACAAGGACGGATGAACACTGAAGCTTTCTTT
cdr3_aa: CASRGTQGRMNTEAFF

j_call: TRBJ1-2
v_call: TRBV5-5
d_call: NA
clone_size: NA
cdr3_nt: TGTGCCAGCAGCTTGGTTTATGGCTACACCTTC
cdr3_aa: CASSLVYGYTF

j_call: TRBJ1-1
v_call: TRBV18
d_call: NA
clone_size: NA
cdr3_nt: TGTGCCAGCTCACCAATAGGGTTCGGCAGCGTGAGCACTGAAGCTTTCTTT
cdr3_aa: CASSPIGFGSVSTEAFF

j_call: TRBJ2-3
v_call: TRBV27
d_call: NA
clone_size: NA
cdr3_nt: TGTGCCAGCCGTAAACAGGGCCTTCTCACAGATACGCAGTATTTT
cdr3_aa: CASRKQGLLTDTQYF

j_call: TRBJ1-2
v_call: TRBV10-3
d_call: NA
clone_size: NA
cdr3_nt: TGTGCCATCAGTGCAGGGGACGGAGGGGACTATGGCTACACCTTC
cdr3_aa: CAISAGDGGDYGYTF

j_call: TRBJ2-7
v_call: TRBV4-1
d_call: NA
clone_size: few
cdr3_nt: TGCGCCAGCAGCCAGGGACACCCTTCCTACGAGCAGTACTTC
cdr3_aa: CASSQGHPSYEQYF

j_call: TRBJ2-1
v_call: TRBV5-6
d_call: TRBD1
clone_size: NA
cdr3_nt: TGTGCCAGCAGCACACCAGGGGGCGGGTCCTACAATGAGCAGTTCTTC
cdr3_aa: CASSTPGGGSYNEQFF

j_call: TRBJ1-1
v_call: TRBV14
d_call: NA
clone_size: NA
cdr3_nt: TGTGCCAGCAGCCAAGATTCCGGTAACACTGAAGCTTTCTTT
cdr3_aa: CASSQDSGNTEAFF

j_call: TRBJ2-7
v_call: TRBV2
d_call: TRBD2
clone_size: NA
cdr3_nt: TGTGCCAGCAGAGACGGGACTAGCGCCCTCGACGAGCAGTACTTC
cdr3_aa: CASRDGTSALDEQYF

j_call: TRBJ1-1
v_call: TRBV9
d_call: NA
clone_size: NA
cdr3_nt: TGTGCCAGCAGCGTAGTTCTCGGCGGTGTTGAAGCTTTCTTT
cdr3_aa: CASSVVLGGVEAFF

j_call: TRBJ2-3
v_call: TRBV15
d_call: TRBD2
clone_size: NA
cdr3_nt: TGTGCCACCAGCAGAGCTGGGCGGGGGGGCCCAGATACGCAGTATTTT
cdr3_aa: CATSRAGRGGPDTQYF

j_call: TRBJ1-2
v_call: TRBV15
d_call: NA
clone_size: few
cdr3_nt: TGTGCCACCAGCAGAGAGTTAGCCCGACTAAACTATGGCTACACCTTC
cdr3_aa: CATSRELARLNYGYTF

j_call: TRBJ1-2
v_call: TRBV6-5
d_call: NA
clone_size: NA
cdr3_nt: TGTGCCAGCAGTTACGGGGGGCCCACCCCTAACTATGGCTACACCTTC
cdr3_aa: CASSYGGPTPNYGYTF

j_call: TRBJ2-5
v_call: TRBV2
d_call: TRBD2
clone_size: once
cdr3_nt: TGTGCCAGCAGTGATCGACTAGCGGGGCTCAAAGAGACCCAGTACTTC
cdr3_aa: CASSDRLAGLKETQYF

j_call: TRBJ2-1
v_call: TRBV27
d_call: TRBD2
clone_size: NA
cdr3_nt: TGTGCCAGCAGTTTAGGAGCGGGGGCGTACAATGAGCAGTTCTTC
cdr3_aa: CASSLGAGAYNEQFF

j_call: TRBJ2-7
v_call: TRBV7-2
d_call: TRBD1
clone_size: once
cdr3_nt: TGTGCCAGCAGCTTAGCAGTAGACAGGGTATACGAGCAGTACTTC
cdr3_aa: CASSLAVDRVYEQYF

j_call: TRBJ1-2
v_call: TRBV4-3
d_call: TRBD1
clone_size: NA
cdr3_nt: TGCGCCAGCAGCCAAGGGACAGGGGGCTACACCTTC
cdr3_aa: CASSQGTGGYTF

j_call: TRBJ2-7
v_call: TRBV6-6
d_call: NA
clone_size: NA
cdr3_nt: TGTGCCAGCACCTTAGGGGGGGAGGGCTACGAGCAGTACTTC
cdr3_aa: CASTLGGEGYEQYF

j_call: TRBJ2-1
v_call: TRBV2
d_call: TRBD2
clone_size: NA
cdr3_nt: TGTGCCAGCGAGGCGGGGGGCCCCTACAATGAGCAGTTCTTC
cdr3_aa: CASEAGGPYNEQFF

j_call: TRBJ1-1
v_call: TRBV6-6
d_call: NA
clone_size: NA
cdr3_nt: TGTGCCAGCAGTCCCCAGGGAGGGAGTGAAGCTTTCTTT
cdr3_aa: CASSPQGGSEAFF

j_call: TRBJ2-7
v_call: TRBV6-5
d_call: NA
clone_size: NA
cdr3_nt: TGTGCCAGCAGCCGTCGGACGGATCCTTCCTACGAGCAGTACTTC
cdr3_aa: CASSRRTDPSYEQYF

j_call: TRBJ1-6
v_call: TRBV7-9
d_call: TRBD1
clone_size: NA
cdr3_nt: TGTGCCAGCAGCGGCCAAGGGACAGCACATAATTCACCCCTCCACTTT
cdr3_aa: CASSGQGTAHNSPLHF

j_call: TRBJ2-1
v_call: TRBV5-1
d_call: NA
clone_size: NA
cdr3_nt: TGCGCCAGCAGCTTGGAACAGTCCACCTACAATGAGCAGTTCTTC
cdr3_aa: CASSLEQSTYNEQFF

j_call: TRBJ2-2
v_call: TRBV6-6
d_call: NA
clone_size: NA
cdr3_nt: TGTGCCACCTGGGGGACACCGAACACCGGGGAGCTGTTTTTT
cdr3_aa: CATWGTPNTGELFF

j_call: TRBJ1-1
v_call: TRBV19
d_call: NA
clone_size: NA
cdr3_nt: TGTGCCAGTAGTATGGGGAAGGGGATCAGTACTGAAGCTTTCTTT
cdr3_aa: CASSMGKGISTEAFF